This passage covers 8 T cell receptor beta chains from one sample sequenced in a study of response to subunit inactivated influenza vaccine. Using its own MiXCR run on the RT-PCR reads, TCRdb lists one record per CDR3 protein. The data show 650,000 to 800,000 distinct CDR3 sequences, about 15% seen once. Specimen: PBMCs from blood, collected around 15 days before vaccination. The receptors come from a man aged 45-65 years who received an inactivated influenza vaccine.

The sample holds a few counts of this clonotype. The V and J genes are TRBV6-1 and TRBJ1-6, with unresolved D. The CDR3 covers 15 residues. Germline assignment: CDR1 MNHNS and CDR2 SASEGT. The germline V and J ends were trimmed by 6 bases and 10 bases, with 19 bases remaining between them. The CDR3, as DNA: TGTGCCAGCAGCTCCCGGCCCCGGAAAGGATCACCCCTCCACTTT. The encoded protein is CASSSRPRKGSPLHF.

This clonotype was counted between two and nine times. This chain links TRBV20-1 with TRBJ1-6; possible D gene TRBD1, 5 bases. V lost 6 bases, J lost 4 bases, and 13 bases lay in between. Germline assignment: CDR1 DFQATT and CDR2 SNEGSKA (reference sequence). This CDR3 is 14 amino acids long. The CDR3 coding sequence is TGCAGTGCGTTGGACGGGACGTATAATTCACCCCTCCACTTT. It is translated as CSALDGTYNSPLHF.

This clonotype was seen ten or more times. V is TRBV28 and J is TRBJ1-1; TRBD1 aligns across 9 bases. With 5 bases clipped from V and 1 base from J, the junction kept 5 bases outside the gene matches. The V gene's germline CDR1 is MDHEN and CDR2 SYDVKM. The CDR3 runs 15 residues. The CDR3 bases are TGTGCCAGCAGTAACAGGGGGCGTCGGAACACTGAAGCTTTCTTT. Translating it yields CASSNRGRRNTEAFF.

V and J are TRBV4-3 and TRBJ2-5; D is unresolved. The CDR3 is 14 amino acids. Germline CDR1 LGHNA, CDR2 YSLEER. The V end lost 3 bases, the J end lost 1 base, and 9 bases lay between the germline ends. The CDR3 protein is CASSQRGAQETQYF. As DNA, the CDR3 is TGCGCCAGCAGCCAGCGTGGAGCCCAAGAGACCCAGTACTTC.

This clonotype has more than one count but fewer than ten. The chain carries TRBV5-1 and TRBJ2-1; a possible D gene is TRBD2 (7 bases). CDR1 is SGHRS, CDR2 YFSETQ, per germline. The CDR3 extends over 14 amino acids. The V end lost 0 bases, the J end lost 11 bases, and 15 bases lay between the germline ends. This CDR3 is CASSLAREGGKQFF. The CDR3 coding sequence is TGCGCCAGCAGCTTGGCCAGGGAGGGGGGAAAGCAGTTCTTC. The whole variable domain, remainder taken from reference TRBV5-1 and TRBJ2-1, is KAGVTQTPRYLIKTRGQQVTLSCSPISGHRSVSWYQQTPGQGLQFLFEYFSETQRNKGNFPGRFSGRQFSNSRSEMNVSTLELGDSALYLCASSLAREGGKQFFGPGTRLTVL.

The sample holds a few counts of this clonotype. The J gene is TRBJ2-1, the V gene TRBV6-2 or TRBV6-3, with unresolved D. Trimming cost V 0 bases and J 12 bases, with 18 bases left between them. The CDR3 runs 15 residues. Per germline, CDR1 MNHEY and CDR2 SVGEGT. This chain's CDR3 is CASSYSIRHAQRQFF. CDR3 bases: TGTGCCAGCAGTTACTCGATTCGCCACGCCCAGCGGCAGTTCTTC.

The V and J genes are TRBV5-1 and TRBJ2-7; D perhaps matches TRBD2 (5 bases). Germline CDR1 SGHRS, CDR2 YFSETQ. CDR3 size: 13 residues. Trimming left V 4 bases short and J 3 bases short, with 11 bases between. CDR3 amino acids: CASSATGDYEQYF. In DNA, the CDR3 is TGCGCCAGCAGCGCAACCGGGGACTACGAGCAGTACTTC.

The chain joins TRBV7-2 to TRBJ2-3; perhaps TRBD1 as D (6 bases). V lost 2 bases and J 2 bases, leaving 11 bases between the germline ends. The CDR3 runs to 15 residues. Germline CDR1 and CDR2: SGHTA and FQGNSA. In nucleotides, the CDR3 is TGTGCCAGCAGCTTACGCGGACAGACCACAGATACGCAGTATTTT. As protein: CASSLRGQTTDTQYF.